A single sample gave rise to the 13 T cell receptor beta chains below, sequenced in a study of multiple sclerosis patients with progressive multifocal leukoencephalopathy (dated by TCRdb to between 2018 and 2021). Libraries came from the immunoSEQ multiplex PCR assay. TCRdb stores this immuneACCESS table with in-frame sequences only. Part of the clones is absent; in the studies checked, under half of the shortfall reflects unresolved V genes, and no reason is known for the rest. This sample is represented by approximately 29,000 clones; around 85% of them were singletons. The ten largest clonotypes hold approximately 13% of the sample. The intended sense of this specimen's time point label: time of PML onset. Reading the label with the study, this specimen's treatment or condition is: on natalizumab therapy at sampling. Source: PBMCs, taken from a patient treated with natalizumab. Every receptor here comes from a woman younger than 45 with progressive multifocal leukoencephalopathy.

This rearrangement joins TRBV5-6 to TRBJ2-3; D is ambiguous. CDR1 is SGHDT, CDR2 YYEEEE, per germline. The length of the CDR3 is 13 residues. Trimming removed 4 bases from V and 3 bases from J, with 9 bases in between. CDR3 sequence: CASSPQITDTQYF. CDR3 in DNA: TGTGCCAGCAGCCCGCAGATAACAGATACGCAGTATTTT.

Worth noting for this clone: The junction shows a germline mismatch at one end, possibly a read error. The chain recombines TRBV7-7 with TRBJ2-1, with D unclear. This CDR3 is 15 amino acids long. Germline values: CDR1 SSHAT, CDR2 FNYEAQ (reference sequence). The CDR3: CASSRHISSYNEQFF. The CDR3 DNA reads TGTGCTAGCAGCCGCCATATTAGCTCCTACAATGAGCAGTTCTTC. Full variable domain (missing parts from reference TRBV7-7 and TRBJ2-1): GAGVSQSPRYKVTKRGQDVTLRCDPISSHATLYWYQQALGQGPEFLTYFNYEAQPDKSGLPSDRFSAERPEGSISTLTIQRTEQRDSAMYRCASSRHISSYNEQFFGPGTRLTVL.

This clone was counted a single time. Here the CDR3 reads CASSPQTGSSYEQYF. The CDR3 DNA sequence: TGTGCCAGTAGTCCTCAGACAGGGAGCTCCTACGAGCAGTACTTC. The V call is TRBV19, the J call TRBJ2-7, with 7 bases identical to TRBD1. In germline, CDR1 is LNHDA, CDR2 SQIVND (reference sequence). With 5 bases clipped from V and 0 bases from J, the junction kept 7 bases outside the gene matches. The CDR3 has 15 residues.

Comments on this clone: One base away lies a much larger clone, so this may be a sequencing read error. The J gene is TRBJ2-6, the V gene TRBV7-9, with TRBD2 identical over 12 bases. From germline, CDR1 is SEHNR and CDR2 FQNEAQ (reference sequence). This CDR3 has 19 residues. The J segment lost 3 bases and the V segment lost 3 bases, leaving 9 bases of the junction unmatched. As DNA, the CDR3 is TGTGCCAGCAGCTTCGCTAGCGGGGGGGCCTATCGTGGGGCCAACGTCCTGACTTTC. Translation gives CASSFASGGAYRGANVLTF. The whole variable domain, remainder taken from reference TRBV7-9 and TRBJ2-6, is DTGVSQNPRHKITKRGQNVTFRCDPISEHNRLYWYRQTLGQGPEFLTYFQNEAQLEKSRLLSDRFSAERPKGSFSTLEIQRTEQGDSAMYLCASSFASGGAYRGANVLTFGAGSRLTVL.

This clone has a single count. The rearrangement uses TRBV4-2 and TRBJ2-5, with 8 bases identical to TRBD2. Trimming cost V 4 bases and J 5 bases; bases outside gene matches: 9. This CDR3 has 15 residues. Germline V gene data show CDR1 as LGHNA and CDR2 as YNFKEQ. The chain's CDR3 is CASSPQAGEGETQYF. CDR3 sequence (DNA): TGTGCCAGCAGCCCCCAAGCGGGAGAGGGGGAGACCCAGTACTTC.

The chain combines TRBV21-1 with TRBJ2-6. TRBV21-1 is a pseudogene segment. The CDR3 extends over 17 amino acids. The CDR3 sequence is CASSKAGRLAGANVLTF. CDR3 nucleotides: TGTGCCAGCAGCAAAGCGGGACGCCTTGCTGGGGCCAACGTCCTGACTTTC.

The V and J genes are TRBV7-3 and TRBJ2-2, with D hard to call. The ends were cut back, 6 bases at V and 4 bases at J, with 12 bases in the middle. This CDR3 spans 14 amino acids. The germline CDR1 and CDR2 sequences are SGHTA and FQGTGA. The CDR3 region has the DNA TGTGCCAGCAGTGCCGGGCCCTCCACCGGGGAGCTGTTTTTT. Protein sequence: CASSAGPSTGELFF.

The rearrangement joins TRBV7-9 to TRBJ2-1; D may match TRBD1 or TRBD2 (5 bases each). Germline CDR1 and CDR2: SEHNR and FQNEAQ (reference sequence). The V end lost 5 bases, the J end lost 3 bases, and 17 bases lay between the germline ends. This CDR3 has 16 residues. The CDR3 DNA follows: TGTGCCAGCAGCCTCTTAGGGACCTACGACTACAATGAGCAGTTCTTC. Encoded protein: CASSLLGTYDYNEQFF.

The chain recombines TRBV2 with TRBJ2-5, with a possible D match to TRBD2 (7 bases). Trimming pared 3 bases from V and 13 bases from J, leaving 21 bases between. CDR1 and CDR2 (germline): SNHLY, FYNNEI. The CDR3 has 14 amino acids. The CDR3 DNA sequence: TGTGCCAGCAGTGAGGGGACTGCGGTGGGGGGGCGGTACTTC. Translated, it gives CASSEGTAVGGRYF. Full variable domain (missing parts from reference TRBV2 and TRBJ2-5): EPEVTQTPSHQVTQMGQEVILRCVPISNHLYFYWYRQILGQKVEFLVSFYNNEISEKSEIFDDQFSVERPDGSNFTLKIRSTKLEDSAMYFCASSEGTAVGGRYFGPGTRLLVL.

Comments on this clone: Other DNA sequences in this sample translate to the same CDR3. The V call is TRBV4-3, the J call TRBJ1-2; TRBD1 agrees at 8 bases. CDR1 is LGHNA and CDR2 is YSLEER in the germline V gene. The CDR3 length is 16 residues. Trimming cost V 1 base and J 4 bases; bases outside gene matches: 8. CDR3 loop: CASSQGARTGLYGYTF. As DNA, the CDR3 is TGCGCCAGCAGCCAAGGCGCCCGGACAGGGCTCTATGGCTACACCTTC.

This clone came up once. CDR3 residues: CASSEAASGGASEQFF. CDR3 sequence (DNA): TGTGCCAGCAGTGAAGCCGCTAGCGGGGGGGCCTCTGAGCAGTTCTTC. V usage is TRBV6-1 and J usage is TRBJ2-1; 12 bases align to TRBD2. Unmatched junction bases numbered 6, after V lost 0 bases and J lost 9 bases. Germline V gene lookup returns CDR1 MNHNS and CDR2 SASEGT. The CDR3 loop spans 16 amino acids.

The chain employs TRBV10-3 and TRBJ1-2; the match to TRBD1 covers 10 bases. V lost 8 bases to trimming and J lost 4 bases; unmatched junction nucleotides: 4. Germline CDR1 ENHRY, CDR2 SYGVKD. The CDR3 sequence is 13 residues long. For the CDR3, the DNA is TGTGCCATCCTGGGGGACAGGGGCTATGGCTACACCTTC. Encoded protein: CAILGDRGYGYTF.

This clone was detected once. The rearrangement links TRBV4-2 to TRBJ1-2, with D unresolved. The CDR3 is 15 amino acids. With 0 bases removed from V and 7 bases from J, the gap between germline ends came to 15 bases. Germline values: CDR1 LGHNA, CDR2 YNFKEQ. The CDR3 nucleotides read TGTGCCAGCAGCCAAGATCGAGAGGGCCTCGGTGGCTACACCTTC. Translating it yields CASSQDREGLGGYTF.